This TCR beta chain was recovered during a study of blood T cell repertoires in COVID-19 (dated by TCRdb to the early 2020s). Looking at the study overall: The collaborator samples originated in the United States, Italy and Spain and spanned the acute and convalescent phases of COVID-19. Where HLA class I and class II types were available, the types were taken from metadata supplied by the sample provider, not from assay-based typing. The prospective study material was composed of cDNA or gDNA derived from T cells, B-cell-depleted T cells, or PBMCs. Samples came from the ongoing ImmuneRACE study (first 160 participants) plus 1,254 subjects from 6 global collaborators. The repertoires were released in a freely available public database intended as a resource for research on the immune response to SARS-CoV-2. Nearly every sample came with metadata listing a de-identified subject ID, COVID-19 status, age in years and sex. Subjects who had been exposed to COVID-19, were actively infected with it, or had recovered from it provided the deeply sampled blood TCRbeta repertoires that made up the dataset.

TCRbeta CDR3 regions were amplified from genomic DNA by means of the immunoSEQ Assay, a bias-controlled multiplex PCR. In the source study's methods: Within the assay, amplification of reference gene primers was used to estimate how many nucleated cells each sample contained. To quantify the absolute abundance of each unique TCRbeta CDR3 rearrangement, sequence reads were collapsed and filtered. For each sample, productive Simpson clonality was calculated as the square root of Simpson's diversity index across productive rearrangements. Entries here come from immuneACCESS through TCRdb and include only in-frame sequences with V and J called. Some clones fail to appear in such tables; in the studies checked, an unresolved V gene covers under half of the shortfall, and the cause of the remainder is unknown. That table furnishes V, J and clone size, whereas the DNA furnished D and trimming. This sample gives 150,000 to 200,000 clones in total; about 88% of them show up just once. Of the sample, roughly 2% falls within the top ten clones.

After removal of 3 bases from V and 6 bases from J, the junction retains 9 bases not matched to a gene. The CDR3 runs 15 amino acids, cysteine and phenylalanine included. Only CDR3 DNA is held: 45 bases, read in frame from base 1. Taken from the germline V gene (reference sequence), the CDR1 and CDR2 loops are WNHNN and SYGVQD. Summary of the overall study and its limitations: The quantity of clinical and demographic metadata differed by source and by participant and was supplied without curation.

For this clone: The antigen it binds to is not known. Base quality data are lacking; no much larger clone is found one base away.

The collaborating institutions used their own protocols to collect whole blood in K2EDTA tubes. For TCRbeta analysis, collaborators shipped samples as frozen whole blood, isolated PBMCs, or DNA extracted from either of those sample types. Sequences were obtained from peripheral blood. The sequence links TRBV10-1 to TRBJ2-3, and TRBD2 matches 7 of the central bases. The receptor was derived from a man aged 65 to 79 with active or convalescent COVID-19. The CDR3 region reads CASSDRAGPSDTQYF. The base sequence is TGCGCCAGCAGTGATAGAGCGGGGCCGTCGGATACGCAGTATTTT.